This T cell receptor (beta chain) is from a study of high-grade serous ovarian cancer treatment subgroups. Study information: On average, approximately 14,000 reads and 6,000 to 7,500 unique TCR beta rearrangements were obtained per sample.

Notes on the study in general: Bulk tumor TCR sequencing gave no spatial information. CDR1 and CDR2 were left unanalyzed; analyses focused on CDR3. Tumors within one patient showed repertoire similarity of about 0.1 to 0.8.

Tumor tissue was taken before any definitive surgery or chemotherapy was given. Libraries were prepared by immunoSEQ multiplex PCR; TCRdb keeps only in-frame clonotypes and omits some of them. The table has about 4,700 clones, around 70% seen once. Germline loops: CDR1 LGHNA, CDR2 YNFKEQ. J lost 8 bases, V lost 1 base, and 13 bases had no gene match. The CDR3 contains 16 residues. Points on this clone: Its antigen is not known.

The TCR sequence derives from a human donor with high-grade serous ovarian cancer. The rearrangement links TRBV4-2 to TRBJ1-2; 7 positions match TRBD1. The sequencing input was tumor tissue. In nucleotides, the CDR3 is TGTGCCAGCAGCCAAGTAGGGGACAGTTCTCCTCCGGGCTACACCTTC. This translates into CASSQVGDSSPPGYTF.